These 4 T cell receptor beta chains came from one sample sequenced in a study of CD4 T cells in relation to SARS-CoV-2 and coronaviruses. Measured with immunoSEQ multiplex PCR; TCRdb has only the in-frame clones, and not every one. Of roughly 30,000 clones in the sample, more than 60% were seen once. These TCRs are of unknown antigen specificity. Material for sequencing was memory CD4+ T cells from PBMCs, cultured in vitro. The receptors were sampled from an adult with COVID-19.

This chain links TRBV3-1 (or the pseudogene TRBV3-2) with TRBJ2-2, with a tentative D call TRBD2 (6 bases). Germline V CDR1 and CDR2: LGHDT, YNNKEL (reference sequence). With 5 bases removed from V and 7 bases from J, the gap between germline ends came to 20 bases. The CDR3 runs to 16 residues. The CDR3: CASSSSAGGVGGELFF. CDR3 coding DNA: TGTGCCAGCAGCTCAAGCGCTGGCGGGGTGGGCGGGGAGCTGTTTTTT.

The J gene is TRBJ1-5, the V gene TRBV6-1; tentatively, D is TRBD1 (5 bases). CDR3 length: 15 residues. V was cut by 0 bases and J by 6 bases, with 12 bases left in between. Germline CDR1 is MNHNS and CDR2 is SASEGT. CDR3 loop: CASSEARGGGQPQHF. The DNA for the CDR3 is TGTGCCAGCAGTGAAGCGCGGGGGGGTGGTCAGCCCCAGCATTTT.

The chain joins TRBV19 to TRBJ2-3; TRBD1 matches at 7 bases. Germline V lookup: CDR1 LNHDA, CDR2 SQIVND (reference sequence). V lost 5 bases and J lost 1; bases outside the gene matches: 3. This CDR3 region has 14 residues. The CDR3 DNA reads TGTGCCAGTAGTTTAAGGGGGCGCACAGATACGCAGTATTTT. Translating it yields CASSLRGRTDTQYF.

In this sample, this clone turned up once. CDR3 DNA sequence: TGTGCCAGCAGTTACTCTTGGGACAACTCTGGAAACACCATATATTTT. Its protein is CASSYSWDNSGNTIYF. The chain carries TRBV6-6 and TRBJ1-3; tentative D call: TRBD1 (6 bases). Per the germline V gene, CDR1 is MNHNY and CDR2 is SVGAGI (reference sequence). There are 16 residues in the CDR3. Trimming pared 0 bases from V and 0 bases from J, leaving 9 bases between.